The present T cell receptor beta chain was sequenced within a study of T cells in localized non-small cell lung cancer. Overall study results and limits: A raised T cell density in blood coincided with lengthier overall survival.

Notes on this clone: The target antigen is unknown.

CDR1 is DFQATT and CDR2 is SNEGSKA in the germline V gene (reference sequence). The CDR3 sequence is 11 residues long. After removal of 4 bases from V and 11 bases from J, the junction contained 5 bases not matched to a gene. Sequencing was performed with immunoSEQ multiplex PCR; in TCRdb, only in-frame clones are kept and a portion is missing. The table has over 45,000 clones, about 90% seen once. This chain connects TRBV20-1 to TRBJ1-1, with 9 positions matching TRBD1. The clonotype was recovered from a man between 40 and 70 years old with stage I squamous cell lung carcinoma. The starting material was peripheral blood, obtained before any cancer treatment. CDR3 DNA sequence: TGCAGTGCTACCCGGGACAGGGAGGCTTTCTTT. Translation: CSATRDREAFF.